This TCR beta chain was obtained from a study of blood T cell repertoires in COVID-19. Looking at the study overall: COVID-19 samples collected from the United States, Italy and Spain covered acute and convalescent phases.

This CDR3 is 16 amino acids long. From germline, CDR1 is MNHEY and CDR2 SVGEGT. V shed 7 bases and J shed 2 bases, with 18 bases lying between them. TCRdb keeps only in-frame clones here, not all; method: immunoSEQ multiplex PCR. The sample lists over 100,000 clones, roughly 84% occurring once. The sequencing input was peripheral blood. The V call is TRBV6-2 or TRBV6-3, the J call TRBJ2-4, with unresolved D. This sequence was found in a woman in her 70s with acute or convalescent COVID-19. CDR3 amino acids: CASTPPSPVTKNIQYF. CDR3 nucleotides: TGTGCCAGCACCCCTCCGAGCCCGGTAACCAAAAACATTCAGTACTTC.